The 31 T cell receptor beta chains in this list originate from one sample, sequenced in a study of shared clonotypes between healthy human individuals. Assay used: immunoSEQ multiplex PCR; TCRdb lists only in-frame clones, some missing. The sample contains approximately 940,000 clones, around three quarters of which appear only once. The sample taken for sequencing was memory CD4+ T cells sorted from blood. The subset: CD45RA-negative fraction. These receptors were taken from a man between 18 and 35 years old in good health.

CDR3 coding DNA: TGTGCCAGCAGCTTAAGAAGACAGGGGCAGGAGACCCAGTACTTC. Its translation: CASSLRRQGQETQYF. The rearrangement links TRBV7-9 to TRBJ2-5; 8 bases agree with TRBD1. Germline CDR1 SEHNR, CDR2 FQNEAQ (reference sequence). The CDR3 is made up of 15 amino acids. V gave up 2 bases and J gave up 5 bases; unmatched junction bases: 7.

The V gene is TRBV5-6, the J gene TRBJ2-1, with 8 positions matching TRBD1. Losses at the gene ends were 4 bases for V and 14 bases for J; bases not matched to a gene: 8. The CDR3 sequence is 12 residues long. Looked up from germline, CDR1 is SGHDT and CDR2 is YYEEEE. The CDR3 DNA reads as TGTGCCAGCAGCCCACCGACAGGGGTCAAGTTCTTC. Residues: CASSPPTGVKFF.

The V gene is TRBV27, the J gene TRBJ2-1; TRBD1 matches at 11 bases. The V gene's germline CDR1 is MNHEY and CDR2 SMNVEV (reference sequence). The CDR3 is 15 residues long. Trimming removed 4 bases from V and 7 bases from J; junction bases left unmatched: 6. For the CDR3, the DNA is TGTGCCAGCAGTTCCCCGGGACAGGGGGTAAATGAGCAGTTCTTC. Its translation: CASSSPGQGVNEQFF.

The chain carries TRBV7-8 and TRBJ1-4, with D possibly TRBD1 on 6 matching bases. Trimming took 4 bases from V and 2 from J, leaving 14 bases between them. In germline, CDR1 is SGHVS, CDR2 FQNEAQ. The CDR3 has 16 amino acids. The CDR3 DNA follows: TGTGCCAGCAGCTCACAGGGCGGCGGGACTAATGAAAAACTGTTTTTT. It is translated as CASSSQGGGTNEKLFF.

The rearrangement uses TRBV7-9 and TRBJ2-7; D remains ambiguous. This CDR3 is 15 amino acids long. CDR1 is SEHNR and CDR2 is FQNEAQ in the germline V gene (reference sequence). Trimming took off 1 base at V and 5 bases at J, with 15 bases between the two ends. The CDR3: CASSLVFQETHEQYF. In nucleotides, the CDR3 is TGTGCCAGCAGCTTAGTTTTTCAGGAAACCCACGAGCAGTACTTC.

The chain combines TRBV4-3 with TRBJ1-2; D possibly corresponds to TRBD1 (5 bases). The germline V and J ends were trimmed by 0 bases and 5 bases, with 16 bases remaining between them. Germline lookup yields CDR1 LGHNA and CDR2 YSLEER. This CDR3 has 16 amino acids. The CDR3 sequence is CASSQETGSTPYGYTF. DNA of the CDR3: TGCGCCAGCAGCCAAGAAACAGGCTCGACCCCTTATGGCTACACCTTC.

The rearrangement uses TRBV11-2 and TRBJ1-5, with 8 positions matching TRBD1. Germline V CDR1 and CDR2: SGHAT, FQNNGV. The CDR3 sequence is 15 residues long. V trimming: 5 bases; J trimming: 5 bases; junction bases outside the gene matches: 8. CDR3 DNA: TGTGCCAGCAGCCCGGGGACAGGTCGGTATCAGCCCCAGCATTTT. Translated: CASSPGTGRYQPQHF. The full variable domain, in which reference TRBV11-2 and TRBJ1-5 provide the parts outside the CDR3, is EAGVAQSPRYKIIEKRQSVAFWCNPISGHATLYWYQQILGQGPKLLIQFQNNGVVDDSQLPKDRFSAERLKGVDSTLKIQPAKLEDSAVYLCASSPGTGRYQPQHFGDGTRLSIL.

To note about this clone: Other DNA sequences in this specimen translate into the identical CDR3. V is TRBV5-1 and J is TRBJ1-1; D is unresolved. The germline V gene encodes CDR1 SGHRS and CDR2 YFSETQ. The CDR3 is made up of 14 amino acids. V shed 0 bases and J shed 1 base, with 7 bases lying between them. CDR3 loop: CASSLDTGNTEAFF. Here the CDR3 DNA reads TGCGCCAGCAGCTTGGATACCGGGAACACTGAAGCTTTCTTT.

On this clone: The same CDR3 also results from other DNA sequences found in this sample. The chain employs TRBV5-1 and TRBJ1-2; 8 bases are shared with TRBD1. The V and J ends lost 0 bases and 8 bases, in that order; junction bases with no gene match: 6. CDR1 and CDR2 (germline): SGHRS, YFSETQ. This CDR3 is built from 14 residues. DNA of the CDR3: TGCGCCAGCAGCTTGGGTCAGGGGGCGGGAGGCTACACCTTC. It codes for CASSLGQGAGGYTF.

CDR3 nucleotides: TGCGCCAGCAGCTTGCCAGGGAATGCGCGTCTCAATGAGCAGTTCTTC. Protein sequence: CASSLPGNARLNEQFF. V is TRBV5-1 and J is TRBJ2-1, with a weak D call TRBD1 (5 bases). V was shortened by 1 base and J by 6 bases, with 17 bases between the two germline ends. This CDR3 is built from 16 residues. Germline V gene data show CDR1 as SGHRS and CDR2 as YFSETQ.

This clone was seen a single time. This rearrangement joins TRBV5-1 to TRBJ2-3; D remains ambiguous. Germline V gene lookup returns CDR1 SGHRS and CDR2 YFSETQ. There are 13 residues in the CDR3. V lost 0 bases, J lost 6 bases, and 8 bases lay in between. CDR3: CASSLATRDTQYF. The CDR3 DNA sequence: TGCGCCAGCAGCTTGGCGACTCGGGATACGCAGTATTTT.

In the case of this clone: Other DNA sequences from this sample encode an identical CDR3 as well. The genes are TRBV6-6 and TRBJ1-6; a possible D gene is TRBD1 (5 bases). This CDR3 has 13 residues. Trimming pared 4 bases from V and 7 bases from J, leaving 8 bases between. The germline CDR1 and CDR2 sequences are MNHNY and SVGAGI (reference sequence). In DNA, the CDR3 is TGTGCCAGCAGTTTGACAGAAAATTCACCCCTCCACTTT. Protein: CASSLTENSPLHF.

This clone was observed a few times. The chain is built from TRBV2 and TRBJ1-5, with D unresolved. Germline V gene sequence: CDR1 SNHLY, CDR2 FYNNEI. Trimming removed 5 bases from V and 1 base from J, with 12 bases in between. This CDR3 contains 15 residues. CDR3 DNA sequence: TGTGCCAGCAGTTTACGGGGAGGAAGCAATCAGCCCCAGCATTTT. This sequence encodes CASSLRGGSNQPQHF.

The chain couples TRBV7-8 to TRBJ1-2; unclear D gene. Germline V gives CDR1 SGHVS, CDR2 FQNEAQ. The CDR3 is 12 residues long. V shed 4 bases and J shed 7 bases, with 10 bases lying between them. CDR3 protein: CASSSDIGGYTF. DNA for the CDR3: TGTGCCAGCAGCTCAGACATTGGTGGCTACACCTTC.

This clone showed up just a few times. V is TRBV5-1 and J is TRBJ2-7; 14 bases fit TRBD2. With V trimmed by 4 bases and J by 6 bases, 3 bases remained unmatched. This CDR3 region has 14 residues. Germline lookup yields CDR1 SGHRS and CDR2 YFSETQ. The CDR3: CASSATSGRGEQYF. The CDR3 DNA is TGCGCCAGCAGCGCGACTAGCGGGAGGGGCGAGCAGTACTTC.

CDR3 nucleotide sequence: TGCGCCAGCAGCCAAGTCCCAATCCGAGGCTACACCTTC. Encoded protein: CASSQVPIRGYTF. This chain connects TRBV4-3 to TRBJ1-2; D is unclear. V gave up 1 base and J gave up 8 bases, with 11 bases separating them. Germline CDR1 and CDR2: LGHNA and YSLEER. CDR3 length: 13 amino acids.

The V call is TRBV6-1, the J call TRBJ2-5, with D tentatively TRBD2 (6 bases). Germline-derived CDR1 and CDR2 are MNHNS and SASEGT. CDR3 length: 15 amino acids. Trimming shortened V by 0 bases and J by 3 bases, and 11 bases separated the two germline ends. The CDR3 DNA follows: TGTGCCAGCAGTGAAGCTGGGCGGGGAGAAGAGACCCAGTACTTC. It is translated as CASSEAGRGEETQYF.

Comments on this clone: This CDR3 is also generated by other DNA sequences in the sample. The chain recombines TRBV10-3 with TRBJ2-5, with a weak D call TRBD2 (7 bases). Trimming took 6 bases from V and 4 from J, leaving 12 bases between them. In germline, CDR1 is ENHRY, CDR2 SYGVKD. This CDR3 is built from 13 residues. Here the CDR3 DNA reads TGTGCCATCAGCGACGGGGGGCGAGAGACCCAGTACTTC. This encodes CAISDGGRETQYF.

The chain is built from TRBV6-5 and TRBJ2-7; D might be TRBD1 (5 bases). Germline-derived CDR1 and CDR2 are MNHEY and SVGAGI. Trimming left V 6 bases short and J 2 bases short, with 14 bases between. The CDR3 covers 14 residues. The CDR3 DNA is TGTGCCAGCAGATGGACATTCGACACCTACGAGCAGTACTTC. Translated, it gives CASRWTFDTYEQYF.

The sample holds a few counts of this clone. This rearrangement joins TRBV27 to TRBJ2-3; D is undetermined. The V gene's germline CDR1 is MNHEY and CDR2 SMNVEV (reference sequence). The CDR3 extends over 16 amino acids. V lost 5 bases and J lost 0, with 15 bases in between. DNA for the CDR3: TGTGCCAGCAGTCCGCGGCCGGCCCAAAGCACAGATACGCAGTATTTT. It translates to CASSPRPAQSTDTQYF.

Here the CDR3 DNA reads TGTGCCAGTAGCAAAATCGGACTAGCGGGTAGTGAGCAGTTCTTC. Translated: CASSKIGLAGSEQFF. V and J are TRBV19 and TRBJ2-1; 11 bases are a match to TRBD2. The CDR3 consists of 15 residues. V shed 6 bases, J shed 9 bases, and the junction held 10 bases outside the gene matches. Germline V CDR1 and CDR2: LNHDA, SQIVND (reference sequence).

In its sample, this clone was seen a few times. This chain connects TRBV28 to TRBJ2-1; 13 nucleotides align to TRBD2. CDR1 and CDR2 from the germline V gene are MDHEN and SYDVKM. This CDR3 comprises 14 residues. V trimming: 5 bases; J trimming: 14 bases; junction bases outside the gene matches: 9. The CDR3 reads CASSPPTGTSGEFF. The CDR3 nucleotides are TGTGCCAGCAGTCCTCCGACCGGGACTAGCGGGGAGTTCTTC.

V usage is TRBV30 and J usage is TRBJ1-2, with no clear D. V was shortened by 1 base and J by 7 bases, with 10 bases between the two germline ends. The V gene's germline CDR1 is GTSNPN and CDR2 SVGIG (reference sequence). The CDR3 spans 12 residues. DNA of the CDR3: TGTGCCTGGAGTGGAAAAGGAGGTGGCTACACCTTC. Its protein product is CAWSGKGGGYTF.

The chain uses TRBV18 and TRBJ2-2; unclear D gene. The CDR3 covers 13 residues. The germline CDR1 and CDR2 sequences are KGHSH and LQKENI. V was trimmed by 5 bases and J by 1 base, leaving 5 bases between them. CDR3 protein: CASSGRNTGELFF. CDR3 in DNA: TGTGCCAGCTCAGGGCGGAACACCGGGGAGCTGTTTTTT.

The rearrangement uses TRBV28 and TRBJ2-7; D is unresolved. V was clipped by 3 bases and J by 3 bases, with 12 bases between them. The CDR3 has 14 residues. Germline CDR1 is MDHEN and CDR2 is SYDVKM. The DNA for the CDR3 is TGTGCCAGCAGTTTGGTGAGTTCATTCTACGAGCAGTACTTC. Amino acids: CASSLVSSFYEQYF.

This clone was detected ten times or more. The chain recombines TRBV6-1 with TRBJ1-5, with unresolved D. The CDR3 has 11 amino acids. Germline V lookup: CDR1 MNHNS, CDR2 SASEGT. V was shortened by 6 bases and J by 9 bases, with 9 bases between the two germline ends. Here the CDR3 reads CASSEKGPQHF. DNA of the CDR3: TGTGCCAGCAGCGAAAAGGGGCCCCAGCATTTT.

V is TRBV5-4 and J is TRBJ2-1; 7 bases agree with TRBD2. V was clipped by 2 bases and J by 7 bases; unmatched bases: 15. The CDR3 contains 17 residues. Germline-derived CDR1 and CDR2 are SGHNT and YYREEE (reference sequence). The CDR3 is CASSLWRSGTLLNEQFF. For the CDR3, the DNA is TGTGCCAGCAGCTTATGGCGCAGCGGGACCCTCCTTAATGAGCAGTTCTTC.

The genes are TRBV9 and TRBJ2-3, with TRBD2 matching 8 bases. The V gene end was trimmed by 0 bases and the J gene end by 4 bases; junction bases not matched to a gene: 4. The CDR3 length is 15 residues. CDR1 and CDR2 from the germline V gene are SGDLS and YYNGEE. The CDR3 DNA is TGTGCCAGCAGCGTAGGCAGCGGGGGATCAGATACGCAGTATTTT. Translation: CASSVGSGGSDTQYF.

This clone was counted many times. The V and J genes are TRBV6-5 and TRBJ1-1; tentative D call: TRBD1 (6 bases). The germline V gene encodes CDR1 MNHEY and CDR2 SVGAGI. The CDR3 is made up of 14 amino acids. V dropped 4 bases and J dropped 3 bases, with 12 bases sitting between them. The chain's CDR3 is CASSSLTGYTEAFF. The CDR3 DNA follows: TGTGCCAGCAGTTCCCTGACAGGCTACACTGAAGCTTTCTTT.

Comment on this clone: One end of the junction does not line up with germline, which may come from a read error. The chain combines TRBV5-4 with TRBJ2-5, with D perhaps assigned TRBD1 or TRBD2 (5 bases each). The CDR3 loop spans 14 amino acids. Germline CDR1 reads SGHNT; CDR2 reads YYREEE (reference sequence). CDR3: CASSLEGTQGTQYF. The CDR3 DNA reads as TGTGCCAGCAGCTTGGAAGGGACCCAAGGGACCCAGTACTTC.

This CDR3 is CASSYSKKLFF. In DNA, the CDR3 is TGTGCCAGCAGTTACTCTAAAAAACTGTTTTTT. The gene calls are TRBV6-5 and TRBJ1-4; no definite D call. The V end was cut by 0 bases, the J end by 9 bases, with 2 bases between. Germline CDR1 is MNHEY and CDR2 is SVGAGI. The CDR3 totals 11 residues.